These 14 T cell receptor beta chains were sequenced from one sample in a study of T cell repertoires in cytomegalovirus infection. TCRdb processed the reads anew with MiXCR; each CDR3 protein has one entry. The data hold 200,000 to 300,000 distinct CDR3 sequences, with less than 9.5% observed a single time. Source material: PBMCs. The source is a human donor in good health (CMV status not recorded). Some clones in this sample may be carry-over from other donors' samples.

This clonotype has a count of ten or more. This chain connects TRBV6-6 to TRBJ2-3; TRBD2 aligns across 7 bases. Germline CDR1 MNHNY, CDR2 SVGAGI (reference sequence). J was trimmed by 3 bases and V by 7 bases; bases with no gene match: 16. This CDR3 contains 17 residues. CDR3 nucleotides: TGTGCCAGCATCCTCCTCCCGTCGGGGGGAGGTACAGATACGCAGTATTTT. This sequence encodes CASILLPSGGGTDTQYF.

The V and J genes are TRBV30 and TRBJ1-5; D unresolved. The CDR3 extends over 13 amino acids. Trimming removed 3 bases at V and 6 bases at J, with 12 bases between. Germline-derived CDR1 and CDR2 are GTSNPN and SVGIG (reference sequence). The CDR3 nucleotides read TGTGCCTGGAGAGGAGGTGGTAGTCAGCCCCAGCATTTT. This codes for CAWRGGGSQPQHF.

There are many counts of this clonotype. This chain connects TRBV12-5 to TRBJ1-4, with D unresolved. V was clipped by 3 bases and J by 5 bases, with 7 bases between them. The CDR3 is 13 residues long. Germline loops: CDR1 LGHNT, CDR2 FRNRAP. CDR3 bases: TGTGCTAGTGGTTTCAGTGTAAATGAAAAACTGTTTTTT. It translates to CASGFSVNEKLFF.

This clonotype was detected a few times. The chain is built from TRBV11-3 and TRBJ2-7; possibly TRBD2 for D (7 bases). Trimming pared 5 bases from V and 5 bases from J, leaving 19 bases between. CDR3 length: 15 amino acids. Germline CDR1 SGHNT, CDR2 YENEEA. CDR3 sequence reads: CASSRRGGYINEQYF. CDR3 nucleotides: TGTGCCAGCAGCCGGAGGGGGGGCTACATCAACGAGCAGTACTTC. Complete variable domain (other parts from reference TRBV11-3 and TRBJ2-7): EAGVVQSPRYKIIEKKQPVAFWCNPISGHNTLYWYLQNLGQGPELLIRYENEEAVDDSQLPKDRFSAERLKGVDSTLKIQPAELGDSAVYLCASSRRGGYINEQYFGPGTRLTVT.

This clonotype turned up a few times. The rearrangement uses TRBV20-1 and TRBJ2-7; 9 bases line up with TRBD2. The CDR3 totals 15 residues. Germline values: CDR1 DFQATT, CDR2 SNEGSKA (reference sequence). Trimming at V came to 5 bases and at J to 2 bases, leaving 10 bases not matched to a gene. This CDR3 reads CSAARGGGSTYEQYF. CDR3 bases: TGCAGTGCTGCCCGCGGGGGGGGTTCTACCTACGAGCAGTACTTC.

This clonotype appeared many times. The V and J genes are TRBV11-2 and TRBJ1-1, with D possibly being TRBD1 (6 bases). The V and J ends lost 5 bases and 4 bases respectively, with 20 bases between them. Germline CDR1 SGHAT, CDR2 FQNNGV. The length of the CDR3 is 16 residues. Written as DNA, the CDR3 is TGTGCCAGCAGCCGCGACTTAGGGGGTGGGAGCACTGAAGCTTTCTTT. Translation gives CASSRDLGGGSTEAFF.

CDR3 nucleotides: TGTGCCAGCTGGGGACAGGGGGTTGGCGAGCAGTACTTC. The encoded protein is CASWGQGVGEQYF. V is TRBV12-3 or TRBV12-4 and J is TRBJ2-7; 11 nucleotides match TRBD1. The CDR3 consists of 13 residues. Germline trimming cut 8 bases from V and 6 bases from J; bases unmatched to any gene: 6.

This clonotype was detected ten times or more. This chain joins TRBV7-3 and TRBJ2-1, with 8 bases that match TRBD1. The V gene's germline CDR1 is SGHTA and CDR2 FQGTGA. The CDR3 sequence is 16 residues long. The junction had 10 bases not matched to a gene; V was cut back by 5 bases and J by 4 bases. CDR3 sequence: CASSAAGTGVYNEQFF. CDR3 in DNA: TGTGCCAGCAGCGCGGCCGGGACAGGAGTGTACAATGAGCAGTTCTTC. The entire variable domain, with the rest obtained from reference TRBV7-3 and TRBJ2-1, is as follows: GAGVSQTPSNKVTEKGKYVELRCDPISGHTALYWYRQSLGQGPEFLIYFQGTGAADDSGLPNDRFFAVRPEGSVSTLKIQRTERGDSAVYLCASSAAGTGVYNEQFFGPGTRLTVL.

This clonotype was seen just once. CDR3 residues: CASSSTGERELFF. CDR3 nucleotide sequence: TGTGCCAGCAGCTCCACGGGTGAAAGGGAGCTGTTTTTT. This chain joins TRBV5-5 and TRBJ2-2; D not resolved. The length of the CDR3 is 13 residues. V was cut by 3 bases and J by 9 bases, with 12 bases left in between. Germline assignment: CDR1 SGHKS and CDR2 YYEKEE (reference sequence).

This clonotype has ten or more counts. The chain recombines TRBV29-1 with TRBJ1-5; D unresolved. Germline-derived CDR1 and CDR2 are SQVTM and ANQGSEA. Trimming took off 4 bases at V and 3 bases at J, with 10 bases between the two ends. The CDR3 sequence is 13 residues long. CDR3 sequence (DNA): TGCAGCGTTGGCAACGGGGACAATCAGCCCCAGCATTTT. Its translation is CSVGNGDNQPQHF.

This clonotype was recorded at least ten times. The chain is built from TRBV7-8 and TRBJ2-1; 7 bases align to TRBD2. V lost 3 bases to trimming and J lost 7 bases; unmatched junction nucleotides: 6. The CDR3 contains 14 residues. Germline lookup yields CDR1 SGHVS and CDR2 FQNEAQ. The CDR3 loop is CASSLFSGGNEQFF. CDR3 nucleotides: TGTGCCAGCAGCTTGTTTTCCGGGGGGAATGAGCAGTTCTTC.

Here the CDR3 DNA reads TGTGCCAGCTCACCACCGATAGGTCGAGAAAAACTGTTTTTT. It specifies CASSPPIGREKLFF. The chain recombines TRBV18 with TRBJ1-4; D ambiguous. The length of the CDR3 is 14 residues. Germline V gene lookup returns CDR1 KGHSH and CDR2 LQKENI. V lost 0 bases, J lost 8 bases, and 10 bases lay in between.

The chain couples TRBV19 to TRBJ1-1; D remains unclear. The CDR3 runs 14 residues. The germline V gene encodes CDR1 LNHDA and CDR2 SQIVND (reference sequence). Trimming took off 7 bases at V and 1 base at J, with 13 bases between the two ends. DNA of the CDR3: TGTGCCAGTAATCTGGACGGTGGGAACACTGAAGCTTTCTTT. Residues: CASNLDGGNTEAFF.

V is TRBV12-3 or TRBV12-4 and J is TRBJ1-4, with 7 bases lining up with TRBD1. J was trimmed by 8 bases and V by 6 bases; bases with no gene match: 9. This CDR3 region has 14 residues. CDR3 in amino acids: CASRPTGPSEKLFF. In nucleotides, the CDR3 is TGTGCCAGCAGACCGACAGGGCCGAGCGAAAAACTGTTTTTT.